These 9 T cell receptor beta chains were sequenced from one sample in a study of identical twins. One entry per CDR3 protein results from TCRdb running MiXCR on the 5' RACE reads. The sample shows approximately 550,000 distinct CDR3 sequences, around 24% of them seen only once. This sample was also put to use in a study of yellow fever vaccine responses in identical twins.

Specimen: CD4+ T cells sorted from blood. The receptors originated from a woman between 18 and 29 years old in good health.

The chain has TRBV14 and TRBJ2-2; maybe TRBD2 (6 bases). Germline lookup yields CDR1 SGHDN and CDR2 FVKESK. The CDR3 has 18 amino acids. Trimming removed 2 bases from V and 2 bases from J, with 18 bases in between. The CDR3 bases are TGTGCCAGCAGCCAACCCCTCTGGCGGGGATCTAACACCGGGGAGCTGTTTTTT. Translation gives CASSQPLWRGSNTGELFF.

The V and J genes are TRBV7-1 and TRBJ2-1, with TRBD2 matching 12 bases. TRBV7-1 is assigned to the ORF class and has an uncertain function. V shed 3 bases, J shed 7 bases, and the junction held 28 bases outside the gene matches. The CDR3 is 23 residues long. The CDR3 protein is CASSSLAGGPVQRGTVRLNEQFF. The CDR3 region has the DNA TGTGCCAGCAGCTCGCTAGCGGGAGGGCCCGTTCAACGCGGTACAGTTCGATTGAATGAGCAGTTCTTC.

This clonotype was detected only a few times. This rearrangement joins TRBV18 to TRBJ2-3, with D hard to call. This CDR3 contains 14 residues. Germline CDR1 is KGHSH and CDR2 is LQKENI. Trimming removed 2 bases at V and 1 base at J, with 7 bases between. The CDR3 reads CASSPSLRTDTQYF. CDR3 nucleotides: TGTGCCAGCTCACCAAGTCTCCGCACAGATACGCAGTATTTT.

This clonotype has a handful of counts. The V gene is TRBV28, the J gene TRBJ1-2; D gene uncertain. The CDR3 loop spans 13 amino acids. The germline V gene encodes CDR1 MDHEN and CDR2 SYDVKM. Trimming took off 3 bases at V and 3 bases at J, with 8 bases between the two ends. The CDR3 region is CASSFRQYYGYTF. The CDR3 DNA reads TGTGCCAGCAGTTTTCGGCAGTACTATGGCTACACCTTC.

This clonotype was observed once. V usage is TRBV6-6 and J usage is TRBJ1-2, with D possibly being TRBD1 (5 bases). This CDR3 has 13 amino acids. The germline CDR1 and CDR2 sequences are MNHNY and SVGAGI (reference sequence). The V and J ends lost 7 bases and 4 bases respectively, with 13 bases between them. CDR3 loop: CASTLAGIYGYTF. Written as DNA, the CDR3 is TGTGCCAGCACCTTAGCAGGGATCTATGGCTACACCTTC.

Ten or more counts support this clonotype. V gene TRBV9 combines with J gene TRBJ1-1; D not resolved. Trimming took 5 bases from V and 1 from J, leaving 9 bases between them. This CDR3 has 13 residues. Germline V gene lookup returns CDR1 SGDLS and CDR2 YYNGEE. CDR3 nucleotide sequence: TGTGCCAGCAGTGTTGACAAGAACACTGAAGCTTTCTTT. This translates into CASSVDKNTEAFF.

This clonotype came up a few times. The V and J genes are TRBV6-2 or TRBV6-3 and TRBJ2-1; D not certain. In germline, CDR1 is MNHEY, CDR2 SVGEGT. This CDR3 is 14 amino acids long. Trimming shortened V by 2 bases and J by 5 bases, and 10 bases separated the two germline ends. This CDR3 reads CASSYDPPNNEQFF. Here the CDR3 DNA reads TGTGCCAGCAGTTACGACCCACCCAACAATGAGCAGTTCTTC.

The chain couples TRBV6-1 to TRBJ2-1, with D perhaps matching TRBD2 (6 bases). The CDR3 is made up of 16 amino acids. The V gene's germline CDR1 is MNHNS and CDR2 SASEGT. Trimming pared 7 bases from V and 6 bases from J, leaving 22 bases between. In nucleotides, the CDR3 is TGTGCCAGCACCCCAAACCTGGGGGGAGGTATCAATGAGCAGTTCTTC. It codes for CASTPNLGGGINEQFF.

This clonotype was picked up a small number of times. V gene TRBV6-5 combines with J gene TRBJ2-3, with D unresolved. The V end lost 2 bases, the J end lost 6 bases, and 12 bases lay between the germline ends. This CDR3 contains 14 residues. CDR1 and CDR2 from the germline V gene are MNHEY and SVGAGI. The CDR3 coding sequence is TGTGCCAGCAGTTACCGGACCCGAGCCGATACGCAGTATTTT. Amino acids: CASSYRTRADTQYF.